What follows are 24 T cell receptor beta chains derived from one specimen sequenced in a study of CXCR3-negative and CXCR3-positive naive CD8 T cells. The method, 5' RACE with UMI labels, was used to prepare the TRB cDNA libraries. TCRdb re-called the 5' RACE reads and catalogs CDR3 proteins one per entry, DNA excluded. The ten top clones account for roughly 1.2%, within a sample of thousands of distinct CDR3 sequences. Sequencing was performed on naive CXCR3- CD8+ T cells from blood. The subset: CD45RO-CCR7+CD27+CD95- naive CD8+ T cells lacking CXCR3 (TNR3-). The origin of the receptors is a human donor in good health. Some clones in this sample may be carry-over from other donors' samples.

This clonotype is deemed medium-sized by its frequency. The chain joins TRBV29-1 to TRBJ1-2. The CDR3 contains 14 residues. Per germline, CDR1 SQVTM and CDR2 ANQGSEA. CDR3 region: CSVEDLNSLYGYTF.

The J gene is TRBJ2-7, the V gene TRBV29-1; the D call from TCRdb, TRBD2, cannot be confirmed without DNA. CDR3 length: 13 residues. Germline V gene lookup returns CDR1 SQVTM and CDR2 ANQGSEA. This chain's CDR3 is CSVETNGSYEQYF.

Judged by frequency, this clonotype is medium-sized. The genes are TRBV7-2 and TRBJ2-7; TCRdb names TRBD2, which stays unverified in the absence of DNA. The length of the CDR3 is 13 residues. Germline CDR1 reads SGHTA; CDR2 reads FQGNSA. This CDR3 reads CASSPLGLDAPYF.

The chain carries TRBV6-6 and TRBJ1-2; TCRdb names TRBD1, which stays unverified in the absence of DNA. This CDR3 spans 13 amino acids. Germline CDR1 reads MNHNY; CDR2 reads SVGAGI (reference sequence). Here the CDR3 reads CASSDLTGDGYTF.

By frequency, this clonotype registers medium-sized. The chain carries TRBV20-1 and TRBJ1-2. The CDR3 is made up of 13 amino acids. Germline V CDR1 and CDR2: DFQATT, SNEGSKA (reference sequence). The CDR3 loop reads CSARDSINYGYTF.

The J gene is TRBJ2-1, the V gene TRBV29-1; absent DNA, TCRdb's TRBD1 call cannot be checked. This CDR3 spans 11 amino acids. Germline CDR1 and CDR2: SQVTM and ANQGSEA. The CDR3 here is CSARSRDEQFF.

The chain combines TRBV5-4 with TRBJ1-1. The length of the CDR3 is 13 residues. Germline-derived CDR1 and CDR2 are SGHNT and YYREEE (reference sequence). The CDR3 protein is CASSSGEGTEAFF.

By frequency, this clonotype registers medium-sized. The chain carries TRBV12-3 or TRBV12-4 and TRBJ1-5. CDR3 length equals 13 residues. This chain's CDR3 is CASSLAVLEPQHF.

This clonotype is identified as medium-sized from frequency. V and J are TRBV20-1 and TRBJ2-1. Per germline, CDR1 DFQATT and CDR2 SNEGSKA (reference sequence). The CDR3 loop spans 13 amino acids. CDR3 amino acids: CSASGATYNEQFF.

The J gene is TRBJ2-1, the V gene TRBV29-1; TCRdb designates TRBD2, a call that cannot be tested without DNA. CDR1 and CDR2 (germline): SQVTM, ANQGSEA. This CDR3 contains 14 residues. The CDR3 here is CSVRAAGQTNEQFF.

This clonotype is deemed medium-sized by its frequency. The chain combines TRBV7-3 with TRBJ2-1; TCRdb reports TRBD2, a call that lacks DNA to check it against. The CDR3 spans 17 residues. Germline V gene sequence: CDR1 SGHTA, CDR2 FQGTGA. The CDR3 loop reads CASSLGPASGIYNEQFF.

Measured by frequency, this clonotype is medium-sized. The V gene is TRBV29-1, the J gene TRBJ2-5; TCRdb's D call, TRBD1, is unchecked because there is no DNA. Germline lookup yields CDR1 SQVTM and CDR2 ANQGSEA. The CDR3 runs to 11 residues. The CDR3 protein is CSARAAETQYF. Using reference TRBV29-1 and TRBJ2-5 for the parts outside the CDR3, the full variable domain is SAVISQKPSRDICQRGTSLTIQCQVDSQVTMMFWYRQQPGQSLTLIATANQGSEATYESGFVIDKFPISRPNLTFSTLTVSNMSPEDSSIYLCSARAAETQYFGPGTRLLVL.

Considering frequency, this clonotype is medium-sized. The chain couples TRBV28 to TRBJ2-7; TCRdb outputs TRBD1, but without DNA this stays unchecked. The CDR3 extends over 17 amino acids. Germline values: CDR1 MDHEN, CDR2 SYDVKM. The CDR3 here is CASSLNVGRGHGYEQYF.

This clonotype is called medium-sized based on its frequency. This chain links TRBV20-1 with TRBJ2-4; with no DNA, the TCRdb D assignment of TRBD2 cannot be verified. There are 13 residues in the CDR3. Germline V gene data show CDR1 as DFQATT and CDR2 as SNEGSKA (reference sequence). The CDR3 is CSAMGGSGNIQYF.

This clonotype is classed as medium-sized by frequency. This chain links TRBV12-3 or TRBV12-4 with TRBJ2-1. The CDR3 contains 12 residues. Here the CDR3 reads CASSYDYNEQFF.

This clonotype is labeled medium-sized based on frequency. This CDR3 reads CSARDQSSVYNEQFF. J is TRBJ2-1 and V is TRBV20-1. CDR3 length equals 15 residues. Germline V CDR1 and CDR2: DFQATT, SNEGSKA (reference sequence).

According to its frequency, this clonotype is medium-sized. The chain links TRBV29-1 to TRBJ2-1; without DNA, the TCRdb call of TRBD1 cannot be checked. The V gene's germline CDR1 is SQVTM and CDR2 ANQGSEA. The CDR3 contains 15 residues. Here the CDR3 reads CSVEVTGKDPNEQFF.

By frequency, this clonotype is medium-sized (0.01 to 0.1%). The chain combines TRBV29-1 with TRBJ1-1. Germline V gene data show CDR1 as SQVTM and CDR2 as ANQGSEA. The CDR3 covers 16 residues. The CDR3 sequence is CSVVSGFGRASTEAFF.

This chain connects TRBV13 to TRBJ1-2. Germline CDR1 PRHDT, CDR2 FYEKMQ (reference sequence). The CDR3 totals 13 residues. Here the CDR3 reads CASSFEGSYGYTF.

The chain uses TRBV5-1 and TRBJ2-2; TCRdb's D call of TRBD1 is untestable without DNA. The CDR3 consists of 17 residues. Germline V gene data show CDR1 as SGHRS and CDR2 as YFSETQ. This CDR3 is CASSLYVNRGQTGELFF.

This clonotype counts as medium-sized by frequency. The gene calls are TRBV29-1 and TRBJ2-3; TCRdb's D call, TRBD1, is unchecked because there is no DNA. CDR3 length: 18 residues. The germline gives CDR1 SQVTM, CDR2 ANQGSEA. The chain's CDR3 is CSVEVPLQDRGSTDTQYF.

V usage is TRBV29-1 and J usage is TRBJ2-1; TCRdb indicates TRBD1, and absent DNA this call remains unverified. This CDR3 is 18 amino acids long. CDR1 and CDR2 from the germline V gene are SQVTM and ANQGSEA. This chain's CDR3 is CSVVYVPTGLGSYNEQFF.

This clonotype is classed as medium-sized by frequency. This chain connects TRBV7-9 to TRBJ2-3; TCRdb calls TRBD1, which cannot be checked without DNA. The CDR3 is made up of 12 amino acids. Germline CDR1 and CDR2: SEHNR and FQNEAQ (reference sequence). The CDR3 here is CAERQETDTQYF.

This clonotype registers medium-sized (0.01 to 0.1%) by frequency. V and J are TRBV4-2 and TRBJ2-5; no DNA is available, so the TRBD1 call from TCRdb remains unchecked. The CDR3 length is 15 residues. CDR1 and CDR2 (germline): LGHNA, YNFKEQ. CDR3 sequence reads: CASSQVVRGEETQYF.